This TCR beta chain appears in the sequencing data of a study of OX40 agonist ivuxolimab in advanced cancers. About the study as a whole: Ivuxolimab, which targeted the costimulatory receptor OX40 (CD134), was an agonistic, fully human IgG2 monoclonal antibody. Intravenous ivuxolimab was administered to patients every 2 weeks at six dose levels: 0.01, 0.1, 0.3, 1.5, 3 and 10 mg/kg. Of the roughly 51 dose-escalation patients, hepatocellular carcinoma was present in around 19, melanoma in some 15, renal cell carcinoma in 9 and head and neck cancer in 9. Partial responses were achieved by three dose-escalation patients, of whom one had hepatocellular carcinoma and two had cutaneous melanoma. The purpose of peripheral TCRbeta sequencing was to test whether ivuxolimab changed TCR sequence diversity and led to clonal T-cell expansion. Prior anti-PD-1, anti-PD-L1 or anti-CTLA-4 therapy was permitted, and checkpoint inhibitors had been received by less than 45% of dose-escalation patients. The monotherapy dose-escalation portion (N of about 52 patients) of the phase I ivuxolimab trial is reported in the paper. The dose-escalation cohort was around 84% male with a mean age of about 58 years, ranging from 23 to 79. Summary of the overall study and its limitations: Low levels of normalized T-cell clonal expansion were also seen in some patients who did not respond. On average, CD8+ T cells showed more expanded clones than CD4+ T cells after ivuxolimab. Antigen specificity was not determined for the clonally expanded peripheral T cells. In the 0.1-3.0 mg/kg groups, partial responders were among the patients with the lowest normalized peripheral clonal expansion, particularly in CD8+ T cells. At doses of 0.1 to 3.0 mg/kg, clonal expansion of both CD4+ and CD8+ T cells in blood was seen between baseline and week 6.

Reading the germline V gene gives CDR1 MDHEN and CDR2 SYDVKM. The CDR3 holds 14 amino acids from the cysteine to the phenylalanine. Only the CDR3 region is kept as DNA, spanning 42 bases read in frame from base 1. Here V drops 7 bases and J drops 4 bases, and the junction holds 6 bases not matched to any gene. Remarks on this clone: It has no known antigen specificity. The sample holds no much larger clone one base away, and base qualities are not on file.

The trial excluded patients who had a history of autoimmune disease or were on systemic immunosuppression. Peripheral blood for TCR sequencing was collected from all dose cohorts at baseline, on cycle 4 day 1, and on cycle 7 day 1. The samples were taken from a phase I, first-in-human, multicenter, open-label dose-escalation trial of ivuxolimab. Adults with locally advanced or metastatic melanoma, renal cell carcinoma, hepatocellular carcinoma or head and neck squamous cell carcinoma were enrolled in the trial. CD4+ and CD8+ T cells were sorted separately from peripheral blood before TCR sequencing. Genomic DNA was extracted from sorted cells for sequencing of the TCRbeta CDR3 region. The immunoSEQ Assay was used to sequence the TCRbeta CDR3 regions. What TCRdb holds here is the immuneACCESS table cut down to in-frame rearrangements. Part of the clones is not present; checked against another copy, under half of the missing clones reflect an unresolved V gene, and the others are unexplained. Recorded for this sample are tens of thousands of clones; roughly 79% of them occurred a single time. The ten largest clones add up to about 20% of the sample.

This clonotype was sampled from an adult with an advanced solid tumor such as melanoma, head and neck, liver or kidney cancer. The rearrangement joined TRBV28 to TRBJ1-2, with TRBD1 matching 10 junction bases. The specimen comprised CD4+ or CD8+ T cells sorted from blood, sampled in a trial of the OX40 agonist ivuxolimab. Here is the DNA: TGTGCCAGCAACCCGGGACAGGGGATCTATGGCTACACCTTC. This codes for CASNPGQGIYGYTF.